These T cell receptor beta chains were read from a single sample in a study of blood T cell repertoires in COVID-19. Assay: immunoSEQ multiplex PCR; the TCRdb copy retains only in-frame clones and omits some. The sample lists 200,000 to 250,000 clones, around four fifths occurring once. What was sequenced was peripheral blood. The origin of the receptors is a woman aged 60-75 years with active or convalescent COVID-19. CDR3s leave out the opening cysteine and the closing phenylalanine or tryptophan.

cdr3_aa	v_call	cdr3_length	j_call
ASSLHGGQNSPLH	TRBV7-2	13	TRBJ1-6
ASTEAGITEAF	TRBV10-2	11	TRBJ1-1
AWSVLEQGAEAF	TRBV30	12	TRBJ1-1
ASSRGWGANEQF	TRBV7-2	12	TRBJ2-1
ASSRGETQY	TRBV6-2/TRBV6-3	9	TRBJ2-5
ASSPILDADTQY	TRBV7-7	12	TRBJ2-3
ASSSTSGIWNEQY	TRBV27	13	TRBJ2-7
ASSAGGSNEQF	TRBV9	11	TRBJ2-1
ASRTGTGVFQETQY	TRBV11-3	14	TRBJ2-5
AWSLNLHQRSSGNTIY	TRBV30	16	TRBJ1-3
ASSYSDRDYEQY	TRBV6-5	12	TRBJ2-7
ASSQMIPSGGETQY	TRBV3-1/TRBV3-2	14	TRBJ2-5
ASSSFSGTGGWGYT	TRBV7-8	14	TRBJ1-2
ASSYRRVRDEQF	TRBV6-5	12	TRBJ2-1
ASRDRPNTEAF	TRBV2	11	TRBJ1-1
ASSEQGASTDTQY	TRBV13	13	TRBJ2-3
ASSLVLYSSYNEQF	TRBV5-1	14	TRBJ2-1
ATSRPPGTATDTQY	TRBV15	14	TRBJ2-3
ASSFGTNNEKLF	TRBV28	12	TRBJ1-4
ASRPLTGAGETQY	TRBV5-1	13	TRBJ2-5
ASSPREDEQY	TRBV18	10	TRBJ2-7
ASSQEETISTDTQY	TRBV4-1	14	TRBJ2-3
ASSYTTETLAGKTQY	TRBV3-1/TRBV3-2	15	TRBJ2-5
ATRARLKDTQY	TRBV5-8	11	TRBJ2-3
ASSFVFQETQY	TRBV11-2	11	TRBJ2-5
ASSEGPGLAGEMGTGELF	TRBV9	18	TRBJ2-2
ASSLAAGDGYT	TRBV5-1	11	TRBJ1-2
ASRDHLGQGRNQPQH	TRBV19	15	TRBJ1-5
ASTVGTGGDGYT	TRBV2	12	TRBJ1-2
ASSFQGAIYEQY	TRBV11-3	12	TRBJ2-7
ASSQETSGGTDTQY	TRBV4-1	14	TRBJ2-3
ASSPQQGAREIEQY	TRBV11-3	14	TRBJ2-7
ASSERTGGDYGYT	TRBV2	13	TRBJ1-2
ASSIDRGNSRPNYGYT	TRBV19	16	TRBJ1-2
SVERGNDYGYT	TRBV29-1	11	TRBJ1-2
ASSLSGVSPLH	TRBV5-8	11	TRBJ1-6
ASSPDRGQESEQY	TRBV6-5	13	TRBJ2-7
ASSPNQGGANTGELF	TRBV18	15	TRBJ2-2
AIRDGRQETQY	TRBV10-3	11	TRBJ2-5
ASSWGNWREGGHEQY	TRBV11-3	15	TRBJ2-7
ASSRLADVDTQY	TRBV18	12	TRBJ2-3
ASSPTTGGWGYT	TRBV6-5	12	TRBJ1-2
ASSKNLGTVNYGYT	TRBV6-6	14	TRBJ1-2
ASSRSWGQGNSPLH	TRBV4-1	14	TRBJ1-6